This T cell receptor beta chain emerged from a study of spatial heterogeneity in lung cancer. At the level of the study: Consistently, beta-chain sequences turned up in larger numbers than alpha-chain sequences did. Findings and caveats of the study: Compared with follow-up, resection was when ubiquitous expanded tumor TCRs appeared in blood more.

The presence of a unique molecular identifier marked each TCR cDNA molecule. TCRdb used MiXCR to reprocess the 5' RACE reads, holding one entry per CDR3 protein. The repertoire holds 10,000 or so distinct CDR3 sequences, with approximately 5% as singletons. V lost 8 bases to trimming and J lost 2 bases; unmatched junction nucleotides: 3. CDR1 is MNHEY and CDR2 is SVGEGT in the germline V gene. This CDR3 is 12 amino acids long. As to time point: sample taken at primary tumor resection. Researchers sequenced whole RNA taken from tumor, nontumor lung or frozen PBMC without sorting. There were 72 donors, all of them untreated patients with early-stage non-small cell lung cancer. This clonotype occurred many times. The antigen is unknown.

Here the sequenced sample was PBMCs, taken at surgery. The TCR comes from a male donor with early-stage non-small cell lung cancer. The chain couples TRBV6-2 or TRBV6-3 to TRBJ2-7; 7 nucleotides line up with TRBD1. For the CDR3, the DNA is TGTGCCAGCGGGGACAGTGCCTACGAGCAGTACTTC. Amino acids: CASGDSAYEQYF.